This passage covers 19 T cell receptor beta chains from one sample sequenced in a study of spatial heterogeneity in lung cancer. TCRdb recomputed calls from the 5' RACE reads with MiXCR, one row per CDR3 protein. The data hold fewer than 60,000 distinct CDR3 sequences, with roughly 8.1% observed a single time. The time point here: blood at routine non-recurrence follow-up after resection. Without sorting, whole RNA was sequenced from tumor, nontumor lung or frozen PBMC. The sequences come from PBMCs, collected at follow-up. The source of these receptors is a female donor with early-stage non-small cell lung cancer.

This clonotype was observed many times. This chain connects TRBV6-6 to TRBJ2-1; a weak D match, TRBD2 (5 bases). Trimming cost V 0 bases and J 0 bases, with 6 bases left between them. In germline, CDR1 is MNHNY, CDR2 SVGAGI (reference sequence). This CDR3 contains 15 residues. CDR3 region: CASSYSGSSYNEQFF. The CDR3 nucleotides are TGTGCCAGCAGTTACTCTGGGAGCTCCTACAATGAGCAGTTCTTC.

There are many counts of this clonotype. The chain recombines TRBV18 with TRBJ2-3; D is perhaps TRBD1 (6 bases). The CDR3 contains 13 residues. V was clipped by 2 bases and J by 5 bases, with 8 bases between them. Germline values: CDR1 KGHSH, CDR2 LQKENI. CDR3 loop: CASSPGGQDTQYF. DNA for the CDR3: TGTGCCAGCTCACCAGGGGGCCAAGATACGCAGTATTTT.

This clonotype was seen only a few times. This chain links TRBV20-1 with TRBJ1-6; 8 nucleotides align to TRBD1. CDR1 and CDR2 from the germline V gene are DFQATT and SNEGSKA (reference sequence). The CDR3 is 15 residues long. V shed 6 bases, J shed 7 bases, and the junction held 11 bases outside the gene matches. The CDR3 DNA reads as TGCAGTGCCGCAAACGGGGACAGGCCCAATTCACCCCTCCACTTT. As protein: CSAANGDRPNSPLHF.

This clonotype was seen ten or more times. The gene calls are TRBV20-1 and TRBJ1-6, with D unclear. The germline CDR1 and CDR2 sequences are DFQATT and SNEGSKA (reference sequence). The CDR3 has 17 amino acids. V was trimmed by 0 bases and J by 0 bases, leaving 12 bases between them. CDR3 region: CSARDAGSSSYNSPLHF. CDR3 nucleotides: TGCAGTGCTAGAGATGCAGGATCGAGCTCCTATAATTCACCCCTCCACTTT.

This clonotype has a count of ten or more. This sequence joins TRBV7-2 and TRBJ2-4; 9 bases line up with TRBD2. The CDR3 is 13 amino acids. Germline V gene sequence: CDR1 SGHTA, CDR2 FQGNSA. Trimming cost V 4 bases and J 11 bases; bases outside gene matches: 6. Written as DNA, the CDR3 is TGTGCCAGCAGCTCGACTAGCGGCACATTTCAGTACTTC. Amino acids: CASSSTSGTFQYF.

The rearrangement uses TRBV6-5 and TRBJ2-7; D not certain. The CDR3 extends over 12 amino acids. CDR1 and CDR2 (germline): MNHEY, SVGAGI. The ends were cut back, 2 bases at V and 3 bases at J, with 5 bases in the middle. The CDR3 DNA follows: TGTGCCAGCAGTTACGGCAACTACGAGCAGTACTTC. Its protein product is CASSYGNYEQYF.

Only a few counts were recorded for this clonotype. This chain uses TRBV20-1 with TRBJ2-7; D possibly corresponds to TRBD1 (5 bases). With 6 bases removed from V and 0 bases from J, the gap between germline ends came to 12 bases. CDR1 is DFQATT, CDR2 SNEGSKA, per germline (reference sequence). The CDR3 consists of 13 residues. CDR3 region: CSAPRQGSYEQYF. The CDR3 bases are TGCAGTGCCCCGCGGCAGGGCTCCTACGAGCAGTACTTC.

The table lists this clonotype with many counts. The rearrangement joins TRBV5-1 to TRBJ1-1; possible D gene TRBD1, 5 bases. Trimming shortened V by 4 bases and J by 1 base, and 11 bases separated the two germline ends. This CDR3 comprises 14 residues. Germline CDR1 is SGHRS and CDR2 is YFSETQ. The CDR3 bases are TGCGCCAGCAGCAAGGCAGGGAGGAACACTGAAGCTTTCTTT. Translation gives CASSKAGRNTEAFF.

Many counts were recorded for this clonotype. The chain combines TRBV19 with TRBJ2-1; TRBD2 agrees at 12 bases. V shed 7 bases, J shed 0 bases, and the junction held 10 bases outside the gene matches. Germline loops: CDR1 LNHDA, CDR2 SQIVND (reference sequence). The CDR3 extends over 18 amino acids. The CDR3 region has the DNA TGTGCCAGTACACCACGGACTAGCGGGGTTAGCTCCTACAATGAGCAGTTCTTC. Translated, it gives CASTPRTSGVSSYNEQFF.

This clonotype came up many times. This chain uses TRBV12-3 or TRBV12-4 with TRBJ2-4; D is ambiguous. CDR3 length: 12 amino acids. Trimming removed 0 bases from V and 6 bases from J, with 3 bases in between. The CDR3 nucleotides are TGTGCCAGCAGTTTAGCTCTAAACATTCAGTACTTC. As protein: CASSLALNIQYF.

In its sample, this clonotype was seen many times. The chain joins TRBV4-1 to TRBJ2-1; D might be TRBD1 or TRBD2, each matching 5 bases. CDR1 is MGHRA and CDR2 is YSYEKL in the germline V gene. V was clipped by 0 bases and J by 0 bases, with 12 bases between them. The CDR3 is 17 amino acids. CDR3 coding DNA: TGCGCCAGCAGCCAAGATGAGGGGCCGAGCTCCTACAATGAGCAGTTCTTC. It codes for CASSQDEGPSSYNEQFF.

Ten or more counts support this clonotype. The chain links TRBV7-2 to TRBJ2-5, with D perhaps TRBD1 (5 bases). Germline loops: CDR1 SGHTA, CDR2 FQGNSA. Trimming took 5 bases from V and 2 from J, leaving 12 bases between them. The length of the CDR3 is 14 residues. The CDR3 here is CASSPRTRQETQYF. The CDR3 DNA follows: TGTGCCAGCAGCCCCCGGACAAGACAAGAGACCCAGTACTTC.

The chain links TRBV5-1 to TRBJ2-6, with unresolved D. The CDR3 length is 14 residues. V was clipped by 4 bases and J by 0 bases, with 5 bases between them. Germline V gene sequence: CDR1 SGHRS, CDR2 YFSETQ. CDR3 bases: TGCGCCAGCAGCGTCGACTCTGGGGCCAACGTCCTGACTTTC. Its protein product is CASSVDSGANVLTF. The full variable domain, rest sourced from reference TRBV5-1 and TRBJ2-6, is KAGVTQTPRYLIKTRGQQVTLSCSPISGHRSVSWYQQTPGQGLQFLFEYFSETQRNKGNFPGRFSGRQFSNSRSEMNVSTLELGDSALYLCASSVDSGANVLTFGAGSRLTVL.

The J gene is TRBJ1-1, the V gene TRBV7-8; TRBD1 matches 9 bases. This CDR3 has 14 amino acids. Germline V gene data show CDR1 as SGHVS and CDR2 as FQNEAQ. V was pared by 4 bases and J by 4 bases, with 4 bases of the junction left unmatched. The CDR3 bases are TGTGCCAGCAGCTCCGGGACAGGGCGCACTGAAGCTTTCTTT. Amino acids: CASSSGTGRTEAFF.

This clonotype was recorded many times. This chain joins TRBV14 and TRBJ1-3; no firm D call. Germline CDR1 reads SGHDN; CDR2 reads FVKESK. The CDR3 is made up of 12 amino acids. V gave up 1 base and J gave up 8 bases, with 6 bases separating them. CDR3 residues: CASSQAPDTIYF. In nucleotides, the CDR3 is TGTGCCAGCAGCCAAGCCCCGGACACCATATATTTT.

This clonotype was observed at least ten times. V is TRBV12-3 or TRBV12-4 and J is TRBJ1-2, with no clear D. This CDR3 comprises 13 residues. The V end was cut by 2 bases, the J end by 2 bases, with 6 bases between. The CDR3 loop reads CASSLSQNYGYTF. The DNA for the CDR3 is TGTGCCAGCAGTTTAAGTCAGAACTATGGCTACACCTTC.

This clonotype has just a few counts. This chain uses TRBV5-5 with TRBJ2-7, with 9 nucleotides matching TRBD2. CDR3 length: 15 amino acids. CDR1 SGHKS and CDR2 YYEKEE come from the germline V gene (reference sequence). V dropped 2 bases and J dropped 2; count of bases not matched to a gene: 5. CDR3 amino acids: CASSFRLAGAYEQYF. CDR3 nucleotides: TGTGCCAGCAGCTTCCGTTTAGCGGGGGCCTACGAGCAGTACTTC. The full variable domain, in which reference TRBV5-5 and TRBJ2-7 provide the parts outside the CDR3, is DAGVTQSPTHLIKTRGQQVTLRCSPISGHKSVSWYQQVLGQGPQFIFQYYEKEERGRGNFPDRFSARQFPNYSSELNVNALLLGDSALYLCASSFRLAGAYEQYFGPGTRLTVT.

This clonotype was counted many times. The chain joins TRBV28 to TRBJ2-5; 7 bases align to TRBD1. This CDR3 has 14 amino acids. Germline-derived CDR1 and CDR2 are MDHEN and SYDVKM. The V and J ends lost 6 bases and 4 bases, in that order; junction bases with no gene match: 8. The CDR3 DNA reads TGTGCCAGCAGCCCGACAGGGATCCGAGAGACCCAGTACTTC. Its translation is CASSPTGIRETQYF.

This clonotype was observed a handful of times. DNA for the CDR3: TGCAGTGCTAGAGACTTCAAGACAGGGTCCCACGAGCAGTACTTC. Translated: CSARDFKTGSHEQYF. This chain links TRBV20-1 with TRBJ2-7; 7 bases fit TRBD1. With V trimmed by 0 bases and J by 5 bases, 10 bases remained unmatched. The germline CDR1 and CDR2 sequences are DFQATT and SNEGSKA (reference sequence). There are 15 residues in the CDR3.